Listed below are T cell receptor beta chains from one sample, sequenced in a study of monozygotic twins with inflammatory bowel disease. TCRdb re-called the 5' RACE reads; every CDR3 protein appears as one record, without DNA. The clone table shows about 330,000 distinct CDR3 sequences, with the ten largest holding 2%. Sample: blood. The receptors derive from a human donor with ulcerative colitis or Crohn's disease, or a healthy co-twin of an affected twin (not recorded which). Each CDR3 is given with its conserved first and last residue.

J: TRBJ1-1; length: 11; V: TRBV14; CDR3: CASRRDSEAFF
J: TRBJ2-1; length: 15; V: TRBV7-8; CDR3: CASSSETRVYNEQFF
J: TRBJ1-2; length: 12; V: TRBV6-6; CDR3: CASSQGAQGYTF
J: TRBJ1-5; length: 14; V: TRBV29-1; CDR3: CSVARDNENEPQHF
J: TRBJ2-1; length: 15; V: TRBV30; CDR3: CAWSVGSGGYNEQFF
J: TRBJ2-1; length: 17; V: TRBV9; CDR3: CASSLVGGGGPRNEQFF
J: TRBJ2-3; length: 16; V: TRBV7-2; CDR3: CASSPQAAKRTDTQYF
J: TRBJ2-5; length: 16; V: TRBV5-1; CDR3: CVSSLANAGGQETQYF
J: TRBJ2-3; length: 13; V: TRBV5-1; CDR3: CASSVGFTDTQYF
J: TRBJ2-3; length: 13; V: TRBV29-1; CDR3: CSVDTGNTDTQYF
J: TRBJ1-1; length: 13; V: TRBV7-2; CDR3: CASSGRMNTEAFF
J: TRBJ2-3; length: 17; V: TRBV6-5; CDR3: CASSYSLRQGNTDTQYF
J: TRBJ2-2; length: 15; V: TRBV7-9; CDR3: CASSLGLVDTGELFF
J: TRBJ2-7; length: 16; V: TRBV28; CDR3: CASSWAIGLSSTRQYF
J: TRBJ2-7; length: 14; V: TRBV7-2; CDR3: CASSSGTPEGEQYF
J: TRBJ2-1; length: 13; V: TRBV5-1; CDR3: CASRITSDNEQFF
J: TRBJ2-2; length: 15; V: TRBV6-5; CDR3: CASSYYRADTGELFF